This T cell receptor beta chain was captured in a study of regulatory T cells in long-lasting Graves disease. Study outcomes and limitations: Favored usage of TRBV28, TRBJ1-2 and TRBJ2-5 was recorded in persistent disease.

V lost 3 bases and J lost 4, with 9 bases in between. CDR3 length: 14 amino acids. CDR1 and CDR2 (germline): LNHDA, SQIVND (reference sequence). Worth noting for this clonotype: Its specificity is unknown.

Time point indicated: newly diagnosed GD, antithyroid drugs for less than 3 months. PBMC-extracted RNA yielded the TCR library. HTBI primers from iRepertoire and Arm-PCR of CDR3 regions yielded the TCR beta libraries. TCRdb recomputed calls from the multiplex PCR reads with MiXCR, one row per CDR3 protein. Here the sample spans 550,000 or so distinct CDR3 sequences, 12% being singletons. These same records also appear under a second study, on T cells in Graves' hyperthyroidism and ophthalmopathy. Per that study: In the first-round RT-PCR of the TCR CDR3, the HTBI primer set was used.

The chain links TRBV19 to TRBJ1-4; D not certain. This sample comprised peripheral blood mononuclear cells (PBMCs), obtained at new diagnosis, from a patient treated with antithyroid drugs. This clonotype originated in a woman aged 30 to 39 with Graves disease. The CDR3 coding sequence is TGTGCCAGTAGTATCTTTTCGGGTAATGAAAAACTGTTTTTT. It specifies CASSIFSGNEKLFF.